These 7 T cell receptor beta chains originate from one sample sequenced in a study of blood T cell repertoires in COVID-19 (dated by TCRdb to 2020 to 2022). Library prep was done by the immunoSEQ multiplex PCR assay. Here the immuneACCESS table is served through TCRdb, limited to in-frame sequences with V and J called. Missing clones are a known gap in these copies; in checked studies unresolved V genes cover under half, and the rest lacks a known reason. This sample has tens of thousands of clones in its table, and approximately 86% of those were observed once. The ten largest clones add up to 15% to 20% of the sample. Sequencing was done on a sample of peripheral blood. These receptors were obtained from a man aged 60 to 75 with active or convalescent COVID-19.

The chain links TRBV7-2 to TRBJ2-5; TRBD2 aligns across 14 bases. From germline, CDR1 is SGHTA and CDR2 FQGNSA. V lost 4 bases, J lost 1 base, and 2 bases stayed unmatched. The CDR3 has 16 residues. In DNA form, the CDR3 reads TGTGCCAGCAGCTCGACTAGCGGGGGGGTCCAAGAGACCCAGTACTTC. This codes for CASSSTSGGVQETQYF.

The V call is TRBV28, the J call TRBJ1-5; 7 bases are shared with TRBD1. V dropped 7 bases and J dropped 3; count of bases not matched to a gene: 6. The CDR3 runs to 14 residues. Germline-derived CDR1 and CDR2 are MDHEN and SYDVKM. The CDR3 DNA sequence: TGTGCCAGCACCTCCGGGACAGACAATCAGCCCCAGCATTTT. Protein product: CASTSGTDNQPQHF.

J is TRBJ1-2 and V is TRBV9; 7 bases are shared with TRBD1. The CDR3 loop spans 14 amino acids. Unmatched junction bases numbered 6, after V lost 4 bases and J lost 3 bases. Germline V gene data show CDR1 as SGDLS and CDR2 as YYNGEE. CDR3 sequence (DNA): TGTGCCAGCAGCCCGGGCCAGGGGGACTATGGCTACACCTTC. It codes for CASSPGQGDYGYTF.

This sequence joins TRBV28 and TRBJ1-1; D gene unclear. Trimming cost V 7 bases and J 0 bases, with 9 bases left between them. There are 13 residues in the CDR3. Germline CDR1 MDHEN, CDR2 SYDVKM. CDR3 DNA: TGTGCCAGCATCGGGAGGGTGAACACTGAAGCTTTCTTT. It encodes CASIGRVNTEAFF. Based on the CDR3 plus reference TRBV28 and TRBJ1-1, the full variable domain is DVKVTQSSRYLVKRTGEKVFLECVQDMDHENMFWYRQDPGLGLRLIYFSYDVKMKEKGDIPEGYSVSREKKERFSLILESASTNQTSMYLCASIGRVNTEAFFGQGTRLTVV.

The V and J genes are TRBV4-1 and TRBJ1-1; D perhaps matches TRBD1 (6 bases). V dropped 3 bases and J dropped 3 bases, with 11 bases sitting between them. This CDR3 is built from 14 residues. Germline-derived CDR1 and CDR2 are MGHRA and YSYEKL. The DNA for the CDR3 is TGCGCCAGCAGCCAGAGGACAGCCGACACTGAAGCTTTCTTT. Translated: CASSQRTADTEAFF.

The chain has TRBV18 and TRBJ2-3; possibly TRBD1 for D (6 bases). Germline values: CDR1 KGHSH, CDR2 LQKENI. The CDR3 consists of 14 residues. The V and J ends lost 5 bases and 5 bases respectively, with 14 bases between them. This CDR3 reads CASSSAQGRDTQYF. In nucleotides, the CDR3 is TGTGCCAGCTCATCCGCGCAGGGGCGAGATACGCAGTATTTT.

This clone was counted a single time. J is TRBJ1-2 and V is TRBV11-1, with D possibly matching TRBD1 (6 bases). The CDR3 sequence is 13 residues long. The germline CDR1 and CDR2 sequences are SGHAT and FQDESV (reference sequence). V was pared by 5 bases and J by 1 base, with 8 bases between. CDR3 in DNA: TGTGCCAGCAGCACGGACAGTAACTATGGCTACACCTTC. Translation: CASSTDSNYGYTF.